The rows below give T cell receptor beta chains drawn from one sample of a study of shared clonotypes between healthy human individuals. TCRdb keeps only in-frame clones here, not all; method: immunoSEQ multiplex PCR. The sample contains 1,400,000 or so clones, approximately 98.5% of which appear only once. The sequencing input was naive CD4+ T cells sorted from blood. All receptors derive from a man under 40 in good health. Both conserved end residues are part of each CDR3. Each record gives: J gene, clone size, D gene, V gene, CDR3 DNA, CDR3 protein. A D gene is named only where the DNA matches it firmly. Clone sizes are given selectively: once, few, many, or a class where the clone is expanded.

J: TRBJ1-5
size: -
D: TRBD1
V: TRBV6-1
DNA: TGTGCCAGCAGTGCTCCGGGACAGGGGGTTCGTACTAGCAATCAGCCCCAGCATTTT
CDR3: CASSAPGQGVRTSNQPQHF

J: TRBJ2-2
size: -
D: -
V: TRBV11-2
DNA: TGTGCCAGCAGCTTAGAACTAAACACCGGGGAGCTGTTTTTT
CDR3: CASSLELNTGELFF

J: TRBJ1-1
size: once
D: -
V: TRBV6-5
DNA: TGTGCCAGCAGTTACTCGGCAGGCTTGAACACTGAAGCTTTCTTT
CDR3: CASSYSAGLNTEAFF

J: TRBJ1-2
size: -
D: -
V: TRBV7-3
DNA: TGTGCCAGCAGCTTAAATCGAGAGGGGGGCTACACCTTC
CDR3: CASSLNREGGYTF

J: TRBJ2-7
size: -
D: -
V: TRBV7-9
DNA: TGTGCCAGCAGCCATCCCCGCTACGAGCAGTACTTC
CDR3: CASSHPRYEQYF

J: TRBJ2-7
size: -
D: -
V: TRBV7-9
DNA: TGTGCCAGCAGCTTAGTTATAGGGGCGGCAAACTCCTACGAGCAGTACTTC
CDR3: CASSLVIGAANSYEQYF

J: TRBJ1-1
size: -
D: -
V: TRBV5-1
DNA: TGCGCCAGCAGCATGGAAGGCAGGGGGAACACTGAAGCTTTCTTT
CDR3: CASSMEGRGNTEAFF

J: TRBJ2-3
size: -
D: TRBD2
V: TRBV29-1
DNA: TGCAGCGTTCGGACTAGGTACACAGATACGCAGTATTTT
CDR3: CSVRTRYTDTQYF

J: TRBJ2-7
size: once
D: TRBD1
V: TRBV15
DNA: TGTGCCACCAGCAGAATTTCCGGGACAGGTCGGACCTACGAGCAGTACTTC
CDR3: CATSRISGTGRTYEQYF

J: TRBJ1-2
size: -
D: -
V: TRBV28
DNA: TGTGCCAGCAGAGAACAGTTAGCTAACTATGGCTACACCTTC
CDR3: CASREQLANYGYTF

J: TRBJ1-4
size: -
D: -
V: TRBV9
DNA: TGTGCCAGCAGCGTAGGGGCCTCAACAACTAATGAAAAACTGTTTTTT
CDR3: CASSVGASTTNEKLFF

J: TRBJ2-7
size: -
D: -
V: TRBV11-3
DNA: TGTGCCAGCAGTCGCGGGGACTACGAGCAGTACTTC
CDR3: CASSRGDYEQYF

J: TRBJ2-4
size: -
D: TRBD1
V: TRBV5-1
DNA: TGCGCCAGCAGCTTGACAGGGGCGGAAAACATTCAGTACTTC
CDR3: CASSLTGAENIQYF

J: TRBJ2-7
size: -
D: TRBD1
V: TRBV9
DNA: TGTGCCAGCAGCGCGGCCGGGACAGGGGGCGATAAGCAGTACTTC
CDR3: CASSAAGTGGDKQYF

J: TRBJ2-1
size: -
D: TRBD1
V: TRBV7-8
DNA: TGTGCCAGCAGCTCTAGGACAGGGGCGACCTACAATGAGCAGTTCTTC
CDR3: CASSSRTGATYNEQFF

J: TRBJ2-7
size: -
D: -
V: TRBV4-3
DNA: TGCGCCAGCAGCCACAAACCGGGACAAATCTACGAGCAGTACTTC
CDR3: CASSHKPGQIYEQYF

J: TRBJ2-2
size: once
D: TRBD2
V: TRBV5-1
DNA: TGCGCCAGCAGCTCGGGACTAGCGGTAGGACGGGGAACCGGGGAGCTGTTTTTT
CDR3: CASSSGLAVGRGTGELFF

J: TRBJ1-1
size: -
D: -
V: TRBV28
DNA: TGTGCCAGCATCGAGGGGGACACTGAAGCTTTCTTT
CDR3: CASIEGDTEAFF

J: TRBJ2-1
size: -
D: TRBD1
V: TRBV2
DNA: TGTGCCAGCATGAGGGGGCAGATGGAGCAGTTCTTC
CDR3: CASMRGQMEQFF

J: TRBJ1-1
size: -
D: -
V: TRBV9
DNA: TGTGCCAGCAGCTGGCGGGCGGGGGGCACTGAAGCTTTCTTT
CDR3: CASSWRAGGTEAFF

J: TRBJ2-2
size: few
D: -
V: TRBV5-1
DNA: TGCGCCAGCAGCTGGGACATTTCCCGGAACACCGGGGAGCTGTTTTTT
CDR3: CASSWDISRNTGELFF

J: TRBJ2-5
size: -
D: TRBD2
V: TRBV28
DNA: TGTGCCAGCAGTTCTCCGGGACTAGCGGGTCCCCTCCAAGAGACCCAGTACTTC
CDR3: CASSSPGLAGPLQETQYF

J: TRBJ2-7
size: -
D: -
V: TRBV5-1
DNA: TGCGCCAGCAGCCCGTCAGGGGGAGGCTACGAGCAGTACTTC
CDR3: CASSPSGGGYEQYF

J: TRBJ2-7
size: -
D: -
V: TRBV5-5
DNA: TGTGCCAGCAGCTTGCTTTTTAGCAACTACGAGCAGTACTTC
CDR3: CASSLLFSNYEQYF

J: TRBJ2-1
size: -
D: -
V: TRBV5-1
DNA: TGCGCCAGCAGCTTGGTGGCGGGGTTATACAATGAGCAGTTCTTC
CDR3: CASSLVAGLYNEQFF

J: TRBJ2-2
size: -
D: TRBD2
V: TRBV2
DNA: TGTGCCAGCAGTGAAGTTGTAGTGGGACTAAACACCGGGGAGCTGTTTTTT
CDR3: CASSEVVVGLNTGELFF

J: TRBJ2-1
size: -
D: -
V: TRBV2
DNA: TGTGCCAGCAGCCCGGTTGGAGGATACAATGAGCAGTTCTTC
CDR3: CASSPVGGYNEQFF

J: TRBJ1-2
size: -
D: -
V: TRBV7-2
DNA: TGTGCCAGCAGCTCGACACCAAGGGACGGAAACTACACCTTC
CDR3: CASSSTPRDGNYTF